This is a list of T cell receptor beta chains from one sample in a study of T cell changes during pregnancy in multiple sclerosis. Sequencing was performed with immunoSEQ multiplex PCR; in TCRdb, only in-frame clones are kept and a portion is missing. The sample contains some 52,000 clones, approximately 90% of which appear only once. The material sequenced was CD4+ T cells from peripheral blood mononuclear cells, taken before pregnancy. The receptor set was obtained from a female donor with multiple sclerosis, enrolled in a pregnancy study. The CDR3 runs from the conserved cysteine through the conserved F or W. A D gene is named only where the DNA matches it firmly. Clone size is not always given. Where it is, it says once, few, many or a class for expanded clones.

CDR3aa: CASINRNSGANVLTF
CDR3nt: TGTGCCAGTATCAACAGAAACTCTGGGGCCAACGTCCTGACTTTC
j_gene: TRBJ2-6
abundance: NA
v_gene: TRBV19
d_gene: NA

CDR3aa: CASSQDGAGEDTGELFF
CDR3nt: TGTGCCAGCAGCCAAGATGGGGCGGGAGAGGACACCGGGGAGCTGTTTTTT
j_gene: TRBJ2-2
abundance: NA
v_gene: TRBV4-2
d_gene: TRBD2

CDR3aa: CASSAPGLFYEQYF
CDR3nt: TGTGCCAGCAGTGCACCGGGACTGTTCTACGAGCAGTACTTC
j_gene: TRBJ2-7
abundance: NA
v_gene: TRBV6-1
d_gene: NA

CDR3aa: CAWIRSRWAFF
CDR3nt: TGTGCCTGGATTCGGTCGAGATGGGCTTTCTTT
j_gene: TRBJ1-1
abundance: NA
v_gene: TRBV30
d_gene: NA

CDR3aa: CASSILAGHNEQFF
CDR3nt: TGTGCCAGTAGTATTTTAGCGGGGCACAATGAGCAGTTCTTC
j_gene: TRBJ2-1
abundance: once
v_gene: TRBV19
d_gene: TRBD2

CDR3aa: CASSISIGTGENTEAFF
CDR3nt: TGCGCCAGCAGCATCTCAATAGGAACCGGGGAGAACACTGAAGCTTTCTTT
j_gene: TRBJ1-1
abundance: NA
v_gene: TRBV5-1
d_gene: NA

CDR3aa: CSVEPQSSGNTIYF
CDR3nt: TGCAGCGTTGAACCACAGAGCTCTGGAAACACCATATATTTT
j_gene: TRBJ1-3
abundance: NA
v_gene: TRBV29-1
d_gene: NA

CDR3aa: CASSRDRDIISGYTF
CDR3nt: TGTGCCAGCAGCCGGGACAGAGATATCATTAGTGGCTACACCTTC
j_gene: TRBJ1-2
abundance: NA
v_gene: TRBV14
d_gene: TRBD1

CDR3aa: CASSLVQYTEAFF
CDR3nt: TGTGCCAGCAGCTTAGTTCAATACACTGAAGCTTTCTTT
j_gene: TRBJ1-1
abundance: few
v_gene: TRBV11-2
d_gene: NA

CDR3aa: CASSPAGTGFVYTF
CDR3nt: TGCGCCAGCAGCCCCGCCGGGACAGGGTTTGTCTACACCTTC
j_gene: TRBJ1-2
abundance: NA
v_gene: TRBV5-1
d_gene: TRBD1

CDR3aa: CATSRDRRVDTQYF
CDR3nt: TGTGCCACCAGCAGAGATCGCAGGGTCGATACGCAGTATTTT
j_gene: TRBJ2-3
abundance: NA
v_gene: TRBV15
d_gene: NA

CDR3aa: CASSADQINYGYTF
CDR3nt: TGTGCCAGCTCAGCCGATCAGATTAACTATGGCTACACCTTC
j_gene: TRBJ1-2
abundance: NA
v_gene: TRBV18
d_gene: NA

CDR3aa: CASSRQQGTGENNEQFF
CDR3nt: TGTGCCAGCAGCAGGCAACAAGGGACAGGGGAAAACAATGAGCAGTTCTTC
j_gene: TRBJ2-1
abundance: NA
v_gene: TRBV5-4
d_gene: TRBD1

CDR3aa: CASSLGTVSYNEQFF
CDR3nt: TGTGCCAGCAGCTTAGGCACGGTCTCCTACAATGAGCAGTTCTTC
j_gene: TRBJ2-1
abundance: NA
v_gene: TRBV7-9
d_gene: NA

CDR3aa: CASSGRQVMNTEAFF
CDR3nt: TGTGCCAGCAGTGGTAGACAGGTAATGAACACTGAAGCTTTCTTT
j_gene: TRBJ1-1
abundance: NA
v_gene: TRBV27
d_gene: NA

CDR3aa: CASSRTSGRGGYTF
CDR3nt: TGTGCCAGCAGCCGAACCTCGGGTAGAGGTGGCTACACCTTC
j_gene: TRBJ1-2
abundance: NA
v_gene: TRBV5-6
d_gene: NA

CDR3aa: CASSLVATNTGELFF
CDR3nt: TGTGCCAGCAGCTTAGTAGCAACGAACACCGGGGAGCTGTTTTTT
j_gene: TRBJ2-2
abundance: NA
v_gene: TRBV11-2
d_gene: NA

CDR3aa: CSASSKNIQYF
CDR3nt: TGCAGTGCTAGCAGTAAAAACATTCAGTACTTC
j_gene: TRBJ2-4
abundance: NA
v_gene: TRBV20-1
d_gene: NA

CDR3aa: CASSSGSTGELFF
CDR3nt: TGTGCCAGCAGTAGCGGGAGCACCGGGGAGCTGTTTTTT
j_gene: TRBJ2-2
abundance: NA
v_gene: TRBV6-4
d_gene: TRBD2

CDR3aa: CASSPSGRAYEQFF
CDR3nt: TGTGCCAGTAGTCCTAGCGGGAGGGCCTATGAGCAGTTCTTC
j_gene: TRBJ2-1
abundance: NA
v_gene: TRBV19
d_gene: TRBD2

CDR3aa: CSVEHSLYNEQFF
CDR3nt: TGCAGCGTTGAGCACAGTCTCTACAATGAGCAGTTCTTC
j_gene: TRBJ2-1
abundance: NA
v_gene: TRBV29-1
d_gene: NA

CDR3aa: CASSRGRNGYNEQFF
CDR3nt: TGTGCCAGCAGTCGCGGGAGAAATGGGTACAATGAGCAGTTCTTC
j_gene: TRBJ2-1
abundance: NA
v_gene: TRBV6-5
d_gene: TRBD2

CDR3aa: CASSLSGDEAFF
CDR3nt: TGTGCCAGCAGCTTATCAGGGGATGAAGCTTTCTTT
j_gene: TRBJ1-1
abundance: few
v_gene: TRBV7-3
d_gene: NA

CDR3aa: CSSLAVFTDTQYF
CDR3nt: TGCAGCTCTTTGGCGGTTTTCACAGATACGCAGTATTTT
j_gene: TRBJ2-3
abundance: NA
v_gene: TRBV29-1
d_gene: NA

CDR3aa: CASAGSGANVLTF
CDR3nt: TGTGCCAGTGCAGGATCTGGGGCCAACGTCCTGACTTTC
j_gene: TRBJ2-6
abundance: NA
v_gene: TRBV11-3
d_gene: NA

CDR3aa: CASSPTSGPYNEQFF
CDR3nt: TGTGCCAGCAGCCCGACTAGCGGGCCTTACAATGAGCAGTTCTTC
j_gene: TRBJ2-1
abundance: NA
v_gene: TRBV6-5
d_gene: TRBD2

CDR3aa: CASSLRAGGRTDTQYF
CDR3nt: TGTGCCAGCAGCTTAAGGGCGGGAGGCCGCACAGATACGCAGTATTTT
j_gene: TRBJ2-3
abundance: NA
v_gene: TRBV7-2
d_gene: TRBD2

CDR3aa: CSVGSTDNYEQYF
CDR3nt: TGCAGCGTCGGGTCGACTGATAACTACGAGCAGTACTTC
j_gene: TRBJ2-7
abundance: NA
v_gene: TRBV29-1
d_gene: NA